The sequence of this TCR beta chain was determined in a study of cytomegalovirus exposure and HLA in healthy donors. Study outcomes and limitations: Cytomegalovirus status was reportedly diagnosed by the classifier with high sensitivity and specificity.

Details on this clone: Its antigen is unknown.

The PCR made use of 60 Vbeta and 13 Jbeta primers. Profiling relied on immunoSEQ multiplex PCR, and the TCRdb table lists in-frame clones only, not all of them. Of some 99,000 clones in the sample, around four fifths are singletons; the top ten hold roughly 2%. The CDR3 runs to 15 residues. V gave up 5 bases and J gave up 7 bases, with 18 bases separating them. Germline assignment: CDR1 SGHAT and CDR2 FQNNGV. Source material: PBMCs. This chain uses TRBV11-2 with TRBJ1-5, with D perhaps TRBD1 (6 bases). This clonotype originated in a man aged 35-49 years in good health and CMV-seronegative. CDR3 region: CASSSNQGFGQPQHF. The CDR3 coding sequence is TGTGCCAGCAGCAGTAATCAGGGGTTCGGGCAGCCCCAGCATTTT. Together with reference TRBV11-2 and TRBJ1-5, the CDR3 gives the full variable domain: EAGVAQSPRYKIIEKRQSVAFWCNPISGHATLYWYQQILGQGPKLLIQFQNNGVVDDSQLPKDRFSAERLKGVDSTLKIQPAKLEDSAVYLCASSSNQGFGQPQHFGDGTRLSIL.